This T cell receptor beta chain is from a study of radiotherapy plus CTLA-4 blockade in lung cancer. Study-wide background: Disease control was achieved by 31% of patients, and objective responses by about 19%.

Study outcomes and limitations: Among reported predictors of response, early blood T cell clone dynamics with interferon-beta performed best. Radiotherapy with ipilimumab was followed by blood expansion of tumor-derived clones.

A note on this clone: Its antigen is not known.

Assay used: immunoSEQ multiplex PCR; TCRdb lists only in-frame clones, some missing. In the table there are roughly 32,000 clones, roughly 70% of which are singletons. Chemo-refractory metastatic non-small-cell lung cancer patients underwent focal radiation alongside CTLA-4 blockade with ipilimumab. The CDR3 has 18 amino acids. V was pared by 0 bases and J by 6 bases, with 11 bases of the junction left unmatched. CDR1 is LNHDA and CDR2 is SQIVND in the germline V gene (reference sequence). This chain links TRBV19 with TRBJ2-1; 10 bases map to TRBD1. The sequenced sample was peripheral blood, obtained from a patient treated with radiotherapy plus ipilimumab. This clonotype was obtained from a human donor with non-small cell lung cancer that progressed on radiotherapy plus ipilimumab. The CDR3 DNA sequence: TGTGCCAGTAGTATAGATCTGGCCGGGACAGGGGTACGCAATGAGCAGTTCTTC. It yields the protein CASSIDLAGTGVRNEQFF. Looking up the rest from reference TRBV19 and TRBJ2-1 gives the full variable domain: DGGITQSPKYLFRKEGQNVTLSCEQNLNHDAMYWYRQDPGQGLRLIYYSQIVNDFQKGDIAEGYSVSREKKESFPLTVTSAQKNPTAFYLCASSIDLAGTGVRNEQFFGPGTRLTVL.